This TCR beta chain is drawn from a study of post-analysis software for immune sequencing data. Study in general: In terms of disease course, relapsing-remitting, secondary progressive and progressive-relapsing multiple sclerosis were included.

As concerns this clonotype: Its matching antigen is unknown. Germline and junction disagree at one end, which may indicate a read error.

The TCR beta cDNA libraries contained unique molecular identifiers. The T cell input of about 0.85 to 10 million gave about half a million cDNA molecules. In TCRdb, the PCR reads were re-called with MiXCR into one record per CDR3 protein. The data show approximately 730,000 distinct CDR3 sequences, approximately 44% seen once. The study's findings and limits: In patients, five or six TRBV segments were more frequent than in controls, with TRBV5-6, TRBV5-1 and TRBV20-1 among them.

This CDR3 region has 17 residues. Per the germline V gene, CDR1 is MNHNY and CDR2 is SVGAGI (reference sequence). This clonotype was sampled from a girl under 18 with multiple sclerosis. Sequencing was done on a sample of blood. The rearrangement joins TRBV6-6 to TRBJ1-4; D unresolved. DNA of the CDR3: TGTGCCAGTAGTTACTCGAACAGTCGCTCAACTAATGAAAAACTGTTTTTT. It codes for CASSYSNSRSTNEKLFF.